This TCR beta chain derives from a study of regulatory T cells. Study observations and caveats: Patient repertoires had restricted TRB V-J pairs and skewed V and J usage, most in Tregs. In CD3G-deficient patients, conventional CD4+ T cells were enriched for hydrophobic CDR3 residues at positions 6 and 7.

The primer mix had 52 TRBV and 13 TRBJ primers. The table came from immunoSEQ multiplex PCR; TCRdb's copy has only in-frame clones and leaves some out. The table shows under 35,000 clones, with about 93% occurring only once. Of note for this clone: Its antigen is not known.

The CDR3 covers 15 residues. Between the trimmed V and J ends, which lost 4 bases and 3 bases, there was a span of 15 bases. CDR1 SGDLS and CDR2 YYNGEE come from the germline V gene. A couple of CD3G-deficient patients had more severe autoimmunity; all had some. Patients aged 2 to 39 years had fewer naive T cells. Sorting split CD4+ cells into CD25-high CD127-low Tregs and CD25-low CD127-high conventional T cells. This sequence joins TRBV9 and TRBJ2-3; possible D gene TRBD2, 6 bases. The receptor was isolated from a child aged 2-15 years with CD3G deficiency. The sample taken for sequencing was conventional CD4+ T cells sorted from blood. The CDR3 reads CASSLRDWRTDTQYF. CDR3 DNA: TGTGCCAGCAGCCTTCGGGACTGGAGAACAGATACGCAGTATTTT.